The 14 T cell receptor beta chains presented below share a single source sample, sequenced in a study of molecular identifiers for immune sequencing clone quantification. MiXCR was run by TCRdb on the PCR reads, yielding one entry per CDR3 protein. The table lists about 640,000 distinct CDR3 sequences, just under 20% of them singletons. The sample consisted of naive CD8+ T cells from blood, with Jurkat cell RNA spiked in. As to subset: FACS-sorted CD8+CD4-CCR7+CD45RA+ naive T cells. All receptors come from a human donor in good health. Some libraries in this study had Jurkat cell RNA spiked in.

This clonotype was seen many times. V usage is TRBV14 and J usage is TRBJ2-7; no firm D call. The germline gives CDR1 SGHDN, CDR2 FVKESK. The CDR3 has 12 amino acids. Trimming pared 6 bases from V and 6 bases from J, leaving 12 bases between. DNA for the CDR3: TGTGCCAGCAGTTACGGATCCCTCGAGCAGTACTTC. Translated, it gives CASSYGSLEQYF. The full variable domain, in which reference TRBV14 and TRBJ2-7 provide the parts outside the CDR3, is EAGVTQFPSHSVIEKGQTVTLRCDPISGHDNLYWYRRVMGKEIKFLLHFVKESKQDESGMPNNRFLAERTGGTYSTLKVQPAELEDSGVYFCASSYGSLEQYFGPGTRLTVT.

This clonotype has a count of ten or more. The chain links TRBV30 to TRBJ1-1; tentatively, D is TRBD1 (6 bases). Germline lookup yields CDR1 GTSNPN and CDR2 SVGIG (reference sequence). The CDR3 contains 12 residues. V was shortened by 0 bases and J by 10 bases, with 12 bases between the two germline ends. The CDR3 bases are TGTGCCTGGAGTGTAGCCAGGGGTAGAGCTTTCTTT. It encodes CAWSVARGRAFF.

This clonotype has just a few counts. This sequence joins TRBV27 and TRBJ1-1; 7 positions agree with TRBD1. The CDR3 contains 14 residues. The V segment lost 9 bases and the J segment 6 bases; nucleotides outside the gene matches: 13. Germline CDR1 and CDR2: MNHEY and SMNVEV (reference sequence). The CDR3 nucleotides read TGTGCCAGTAACCTTGCCAGGGGGGCAGCTGAAGCTTTCTTT. Its translation is CASNLARGAAEAFF.

V usage is TRBV4-3 and J usage is TRBJ2-2; unclear D gene. V was clipped by 1 base and J by 4 bases, with 10 bases between them. The CDR3 consists of 15 residues. CDR1 is LGHNA and CDR2 is YSLEER in the germline V gene. The CDR3 reads CASSQGVRATGELFF. CDR3 nucleotide sequence: TGCGCCAGCAGCCAAGGGGTGCGTGCCACCGGGGAGCTGTTTTTT.

This clonotype was counted many times. J is TRBJ1-4 and V is TRBV4-1; no clear D gene. Germline loops: CDR1 MGHRA, CDR2 YSYEKL. This CDR3 contains 14 residues. Trimming shortened V by 0 bases and J by 8 bases, and 10 bases separated the two germline ends. The CDR3 protein is CASSQDTRPEKLFF. The CDR3 DNA is TGCGCCAGCAGCCAAGATACAAGACCGGAAAAACTGTTTTTT.

This clonotype was seen at least ten times. V and J are TRBV6-2 or TRBV6-3 and TRBJ2-5; a possible D gene is TRBD1 (6 bases). The CDR3 has 14 amino acids. V lost 1 base and J 2 bases, leaving 8 bases between the germline ends. Per germline, CDR1 MNHEY and CDR2 SVGEGT. The CDR3 bases are TGTGCCAGCAGTTACTACAGGGATCAAGAGACCCAGTACTTC. Translating it yields CASSYYRDQETQYF.

As regards this clonotype: With a much larger clone just one base away, this may be a read error. V and J are TRBV28 and TRBJ2-7; D possibly corresponds to TRBD2 (6 bases). Germline V gives CDR1 MDHEN, CDR2 SYDVKM. Trimming took 4 bases from V and 3 from J, leaving 16 bases between them. The CDR3 sequence is 15 residues long. In nucleotides, the CDR3 is TGTGCCAGCAGTTACCGGGCTAGCGACCTCTACGAGCAGTACTTC. Translation: CASSYRASDLYEQYF.

Regarding this clonotype: A read error may explain this, as a much larger clone is one base away. The chain employs TRBV19 and TRBJ2-2, with 9 bases fitting TRBD1. The CDR3 contains 13 residues. Per the germline V gene, CDR1 is LNHDA and CDR2 is SQIVND (reference sequence). The CDR3 DNA reads TGTGCCAGTGGTATGGGACAGGGCGGGGAGCTGTTTTTT. This encodes CASGMGQGGELFF.

Many counts were recorded for this clonotype. V is TRBV12-3 or TRBV12-4 and J is TRBJ1-2, with D perhaps matching TRBD1 (6 bases). Trimming shortened V by 2 bases and J by 2 bases, and 12 bases separated the two germline ends. The CDR3 spans 15 residues. CDR3 protein: CASSLSGHPNYGYTF. The CDR3 DNA reads TGTGCCAGCAGTTTATCGGGACACCCAAACTATGGCTACACCTTC.

Remarks on this clonotype: This may be a read error: a much more frequent sequence differs by one nucleotide. The chain couples TRBV29-1 to TRBJ1-2; 12 positions match TRBD1. The V gene's germline CDR1 is SQVTM and CDR2 ANQGSEA. CDR3 length equals 14 residues. CDR3 loop: CSVDPGTGGYGHTF. Here the CDR3 DNA reads TGCAGCGTTGACCCAGGGACAGGGGGCTATGGCCACACCTTC.

Turning to this clonotype: This may stem from a read error, because a much larger clone lies one nucleotide away. The CDR3 sequence: CASSARRYYDEQYF. In DNA, the CDR3 is TGTGCCAGCAGTGCCCGGAGGTATTACGACGAGCAGTACTTC. This sequence joins TRBV13 and TRBJ2-7, with a possible D match to TRBD2 (5 bases). Germline V gives CDR1 PRHDT, CDR2 FYEKMQ (reference sequence). Trimming stripped 6 bases from V and 5 bases from J, with 17 bases between. CDR3 length: 14 amino acids.

At least ten counts were recorded for this clonotype. V is TRBV12-3 or TRBV12-4 and J is TRBJ2-7; the D gene is possibly TRBD1 (5 bases). The CDR3 is 14 amino acids. Trimming stripped 5 bases from V and 3 bases from J, with 14 bases between. The CDR3 loop reads CASSRTDTNYEQYF. As DNA, the CDR3 is TGTGCCAGCAGTCGGACGGACACGAACTACGAGCAGTACTTC.

This clonotype appeared a few times. A much larger clonotype is one base distant, so this may be a read error. The chain couples TRBV6-5 to TRBJ2-7; 9 bases are a match to TRBD1. Germline CDR1 and CDR2: MNHEY and SVGAGI. This CDR3 has 14 amino acids. Germline trimming cut 2 bases from V and 5 bases from J; bases unmatched to any gene: 4. The CDR3 reads CASSYQTGGDEQYF. The CDR3 nucleotides read TGTGCCAGCAGTTACCAGACAGGGGGTGACGAGCAGTACTTC.

This clonotype was seen a handful of times. The chain recombines TRBV11-2 with TRBJ2-5; 11 bases line up with TRBD1. The V gene end was trimmed by 1 base and the J gene end by 5 bases; junction bases not matched to a gene: 6. The CDR3 has 16 residues. Germline CDR1 and CDR2: SGHAT and FQNNGV. Here the CDR3 DNA reads TGTGCCAGCAGCTTAGCCGGGACAGGGGGGGGGGAGACCCAGTACTTC. Amino acids: CASSLAGTGGGETQYF.